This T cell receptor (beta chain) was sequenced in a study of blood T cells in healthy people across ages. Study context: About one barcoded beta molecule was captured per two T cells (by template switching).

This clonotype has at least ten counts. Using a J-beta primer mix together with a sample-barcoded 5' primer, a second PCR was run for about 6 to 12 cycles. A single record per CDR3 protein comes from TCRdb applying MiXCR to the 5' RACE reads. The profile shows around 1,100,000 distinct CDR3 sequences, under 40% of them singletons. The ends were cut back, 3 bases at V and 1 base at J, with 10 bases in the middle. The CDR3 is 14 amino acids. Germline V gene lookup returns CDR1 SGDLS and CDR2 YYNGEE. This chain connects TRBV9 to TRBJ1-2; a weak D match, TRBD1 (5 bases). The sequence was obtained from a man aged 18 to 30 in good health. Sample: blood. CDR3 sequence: CASSAGDLNYGYTF. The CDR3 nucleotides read TGTGCCAGCAGCGCCGGGGACCTTAACTATGGCTACACCTTC.